Shown below are 20 T cell receptor beta chains from a single sample sequenced in a study of graft-versus-host responses after intestinal transplantation. These receptors have no identified antigens. Libraries were prepared by immunoSEQ multiplex PCR; TCRdb keeps only in-frame clonotypes and omits some of them. The table records about 89,000 clones, 92% of them present only once. The starting material was unstimulated CD4+ T cells sorted from spleen or lymph node cells, obtained before intestinal transplant. The source of these receptors is a human donor who received an intestinal transplant.

V is TRBV6-5 and J is TRBJ2-7, with 9 bases aligning to TRBD1. With V trimmed by 6 bases and J by 4 bases, 7 bases remained unmatched. CDR3 size: 14 residues. Germline CDR1 is MNHEY and CDR2 is SVGAGI. The CDR3 spells CASSTGTGPYEQYF. CDR3 bases: TGTGCCAGCAGCACCGGGACAGGGCCGTACGAGCAGTACTTC.

This clone was counted once. The chain combines TRBV14 with TRBJ1-3, with D tentatively TRBD1 (6 bases). Looked up from germline, CDR1 is SGHDN and CDR2 is FVKESK. The CDR3 spans 14 residues. Trimming took 5 bases from V and 2 from J, leaving 10 bases between them. The CDR3 DNA reads TGTGCCAGCAGCGGCTCAGGGGCTGGAAACACCATATATTTT. This sequence encodes CASSGSGAGNTIYF.

The rearrangement links TRBV20-1 to TRBJ1-1, with D unresolved. This CDR3 is 11 amino acids long. Per germline, CDR1 DFQATT and CDR2 SNEGSKA (reference sequence). CDR3 sequence reads: CKGSFGAEAFF. The CDR3 bases are TGCAAGGGCTCGTTTGGAGCTGAAGCTTTCTTT.

The chain joins TRBV7-2 to TRBJ1-5, with a possible D match to TRBD1 (5 bases). CDR3 length: 16 residues. From germline, CDR1 is SGHTA and CDR2 FQGNSA. Trimming stripped 5 bases from V and 6 bases from J, with 20 bases between. The CDR3 DNA reads TGTGCCAGCAGCGCACTAGGGACGGTCGATAGTCAGCCCCAGCATTTT. Amino acid sequence: CASSALGTVDSQPQHF.

This rearrangement joins TRBV9 to TRBJ1-5; tentative D call: TRBD1 (5 bases). Trimming took off 0 bases at V and 9 bases at J, with 13 bases between the two ends. Looked up from germline, CDR1 is SGDLS and CDR2 is YYNGEE. The CDR3 is 14 amino acids. CDR3 protein: CASSVGQIDSPQHF. CDR3 sequence (DNA): TGTGCCAGCAGCGTAGGACAGATCGATTCGCCCCAGCATTTT.

Turning to this clone: Within the sample, other DNA sequences also encode this same CDR3. V is TRBV25-1 and J is TRBJ2-5; TRBD2 aligns across 7 bases. V lost 4 bases and J lost 5; bases outside the gene matches: 13. The CDR3 totals 16 residues. From germline, CDR1 is MGHDK and CDR2 SYGVNS. The CDR3 bases are TGTGCCAGCAGTGGAACTTTGGGGAGGGCGGATGAGACCCAGTACTTC. Translating gives CASSGTLGRADETQYF.

The chain carries TRBV2 and TRBJ2-5; no clear D gene. Germline loops: CDR1 SNHLY, CDR2 FYNNEI. The CDR3 sequence is 15 residues long. V lost 4 bases, J lost 3 bases, and 15 bases lay in between. CDR3 sequence reads: CASSGRTVNEETQYF. The CDR3 DNA is TGTGCCAGCAGTGGCCGGACGGTTAACGAAGAGACCCAGTACTTC.

The chain links TRBV18 to TRBJ1-4; 7 nucleotides line up with TRBD1. Germline-derived CDR1 and CDR2 are KGHSH and LQKENI. With 2 bases clipped from V and 0 bases from J, the junction kept 0 bases outside the gene matches. The length of the CDR3 is 15 residues. The CDR3, as DNA: TGTGCCAGCTCACCAGACAGGGCAACTAATGAAAAACTGTTTTTT. This gives the protein CASSPDRATNEKLFF.

This clone appeared once. This rearrangement joins TRBV6-6 to TRBJ1-2; no clear D. This CDR3 contains 13 residues. Germline lookup yields CDR1 MNHNY and CDR2 SVGAGI (reference sequence). V was trimmed by 7 bases and J by 7 bases, leaving 16 bases between them. CDR3 loop: CASKIHTESGYTF. The CDR3 DNA follows: TGTGCCAGCAAGATTCACACAGAGTCTGGCTACACCTTC.

The genes are TRBV11-2 and TRBJ1-5; D is ambiguous. This CDR3 has 13 amino acids. The germline CDR1 and CDR2 sequences are SGHAT and FQNNGV. With 1 base removed from V and 7 bases from J, the gap between germline ends came to 8 bases. The CDR3 nucleotides are TGTGCCAGCAGCTTAGTGAGGGAACAGCCCCAGCATTTT. Translation gives CASSLVREQPQHF.

The chain has TRBV5-4 and TRBJ2-1, with 7 bases that match TRBD2. The V gene end was trimmed by 4 bases and the J gene end by 3 bases; junction bases not matched to a gene: 10. There are 16 residues in the CDR3. CDR1 is SGHNT, CDR2 YYREEE, per germline (reference sequence). CDR3 sequence: CASSGGSGSYYNEQFF. Here the CDR3 DNA reads TGTGCCAGCAGCGGCGGTAGCGGGTCCTACTACAATGAGCAGTTCTTC.

The CDR3 here is CASSYRGTDTQYF. The CDR3 DNA is TGTGCCAGCAGTTACAGGGGCACAGATACGCAGTATTTT. This rearrangement joins TRBV6-6 to TRBJ2-3; D is unclear. The germline V gene encodes CDR1 MNHNY and CDR2 SVGAGI (reference sequence). Trimming left V 2 bases short and J 1 base short, with 4 bases between. The length of the CDR3 is 13 residues.

V and J are TRBV7-3 and TRBJ2-3; 10 nucleotides match TRBD1. The CDR3 is made up of 15 amino acids. J lost 2 bases, V lost 5 bases, and 4 bases had no gene match. The germline V gene has CDR1 SGHTA and CDR2 FQGTGA. The CDR3 protein is CASSPGQGSTDTQYF. CDR3 bases: TGTGCCAGCAGCCCGGGACAGGGGTCCACAGATACGCAGTATTTT.

The chain recombines TRBV28 with TRBJ2-1; D uncertain. This CDR3 is 13 amino acids long. The germline V gene has CDR1 MDHEN and CDR2 SYDVKM. V dropped 1 base and J dropped 7 bases, with 8 bases sitting between them. The CDR3 spells CASSLLSSNEQFF. CDR3 coding DNA: TGTGCCAGCAGTTTATTAAGTAGTAATGAGCAGTTCTTC.

The chain carries TRBV4-1 and TRBJ1-5; 9 bases map to TRBD1. This CDR3 contains 17 residues. Trimming took 4 bases from V and 0 from J; bases not matched to a gene: 7. Germline values: CDR1 MGHRA, CDR2 YSYEKL. The chain's CDR3 is CASSPTLQGASNQPQHF. The DNA of the CDR3 is TGCGCCAGCAGCCCCACCTTACAGGGGGCTAGCAATCAGCCCCAGCATTTT.

The V call is TRBV5-1, the J call TRBJ1-1; D might be TRBD1 (5 bases). Germline assignment: CDR1 SGHRS and CDR2 YFSETQ. The CDR3 is made up of 16 amino acids. V was shortened by 0 bases and J by 3 bases, with 15 bases between the two germline ends. The CDR3 region has the DNA TGCGCCAGCAGCTTGGGTCCCAGGGCCATAGACACTGAAGCTTTCTTT. It specifies CASSLGPRAIDTEAFF.

The table lists this clone with a count of one. The CDR3 bases are TGTGCCAGTACGGCTTGGGAGGGGATGAGTAATCAGCCCCAGCATTTT. It yields the protein CASTAWEGMSNQPQHF. The chain has TRBV19 and TRBJ1-5, with D perhaps TRBD1 (5 bases). V dropped 7 bases and J dropped 4 bases, with 20 bases sitting between them. There are 16 residues in the CDR3. Germline V gene lookup returns CDR1 LNHDA and CDR2 SQIVND (reference sequence).

The chain carries TRBV6-6 and TRBJ2-1; possible D gene TRBD2, 6 bases. Trimming took off 6 bases at V and 6 bases at J, with 9 bases between the two ends. Germline V gene sequence: CDR1 MNHNY, CDR2 SVGAGI (reference sequence). CDR3 size: 12 residues. CDR3 protein: CASSLTSNEQFF. The CDR3, as DNA: TGTGCCAGCAGCCTGACTAGCAATGAGCAGTTCTTC.

The chain combines TRBV30 with TRBJ2-5; no firm D call. This CDR3 spans 11 amino acids. Looked up from germline, CDR1 is GTSNPN and CDR2 is SVGIG (reference sequence). Trimming took off 4 bases at V and 2 bases at J, with 5 bases between the two ends. The CDR3 bases are TGTGCCTGGACTATTCAAGAGACCCAGTACTTC. Translated, it gives CAWTIQETQYF.

CDR3 sequence reads: CASSSHSYEQYF. In nucleotides, the CDR3 is TGCGCCAGCAGCTCACATTCCTACGAGCAGTACTTC. J is TRBJ2-7 and V is TRBV4-1; D is ambiguous. This CDR3 region has 12 residues. V lost 5 bases and J lost 1, with 6 bases in between. The germline V gene encodes CDR1 MGHRA and CDR2 YSYEKL.